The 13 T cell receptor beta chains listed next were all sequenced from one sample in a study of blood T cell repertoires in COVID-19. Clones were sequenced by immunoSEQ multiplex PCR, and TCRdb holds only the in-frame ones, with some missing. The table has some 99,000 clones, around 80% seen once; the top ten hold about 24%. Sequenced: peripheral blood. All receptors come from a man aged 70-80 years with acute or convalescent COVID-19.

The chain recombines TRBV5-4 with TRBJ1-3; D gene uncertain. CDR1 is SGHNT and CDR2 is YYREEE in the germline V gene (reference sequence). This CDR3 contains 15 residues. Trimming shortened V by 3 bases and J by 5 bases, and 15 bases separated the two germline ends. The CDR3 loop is CASSSASTDRNTIYF. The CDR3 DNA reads TGTGCCAGCAGCTCCGCTTCAACAGATAGAAACACCATATATTTT.

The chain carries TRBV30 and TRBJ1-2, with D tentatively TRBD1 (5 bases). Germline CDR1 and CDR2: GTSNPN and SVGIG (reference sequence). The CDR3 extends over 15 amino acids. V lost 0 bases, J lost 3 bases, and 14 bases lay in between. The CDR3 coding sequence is TGTGCCTGGAGTGTACAGGCATCACACTACTATGGCTACACCTTC. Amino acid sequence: CAWSVQASHYYGYTF. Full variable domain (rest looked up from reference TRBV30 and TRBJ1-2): SQTIHQWPATLVQPVGSPLSLECTVEGTSNPNLYWYRQAAGRGLQLLFYSVGIGQISSEVPQNLSASRPQDRQFILSSKKLLLSDSGFYLCAWSVQASHYYGYTFGSGTRLTVV.

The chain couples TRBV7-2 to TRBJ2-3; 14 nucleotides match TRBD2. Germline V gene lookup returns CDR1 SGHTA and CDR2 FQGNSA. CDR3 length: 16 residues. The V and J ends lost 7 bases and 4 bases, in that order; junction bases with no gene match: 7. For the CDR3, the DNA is TGTGCCAGCATCCGACTAGCGGGAGGGGGGGCAGATACGCAGTATTTT. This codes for CASIRLAGGGADTQYF.

CDR3 coding DNA: TGTGCCAGCAGTTACGGGGGGAGTCTTCCTTACGAGCAGTACTTC. It is translated as CASSYGGSLPYEQYF. V gene TRBV6-6 combines with J gene TRBJ2-7, with D possibly matching TRBD2 (6 bases). CDR3 length: 15 residues. Trimming stripped 2 bases from V and 4 bases from J, with 15 bases between. Per the germline V gene, CDR1 is MNHNY and CDR2 is SVGAGI (reference sequence).

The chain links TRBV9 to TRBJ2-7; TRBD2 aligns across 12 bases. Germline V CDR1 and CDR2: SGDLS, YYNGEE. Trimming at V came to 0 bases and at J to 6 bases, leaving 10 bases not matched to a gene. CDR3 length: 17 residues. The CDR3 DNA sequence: TGTGCCAGCAGCGTAGCGGGCACTAGCGGGAGGATAAGCGAGCAGTACTTC. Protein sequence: CASSVAGTSGRISEQYF.

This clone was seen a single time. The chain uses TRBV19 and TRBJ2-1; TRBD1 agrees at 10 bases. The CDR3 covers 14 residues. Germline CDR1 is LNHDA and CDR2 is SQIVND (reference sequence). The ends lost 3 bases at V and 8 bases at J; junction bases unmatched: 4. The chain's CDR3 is CASSMDRGVDEQFF. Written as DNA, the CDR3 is TGTGCCAGTAGTATGGACAGGGGGGTCGATGAGCAGTTCTTC.

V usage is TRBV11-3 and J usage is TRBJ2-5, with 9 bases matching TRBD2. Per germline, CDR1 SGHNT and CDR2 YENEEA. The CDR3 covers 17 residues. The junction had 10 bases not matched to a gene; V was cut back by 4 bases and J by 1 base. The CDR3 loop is CASSSSISSGIQETQYF. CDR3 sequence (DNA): TGTGCCAGCAGCTCCTCAATTTCTAGCGGGATCCAAGAGACCCAGTACTTC.

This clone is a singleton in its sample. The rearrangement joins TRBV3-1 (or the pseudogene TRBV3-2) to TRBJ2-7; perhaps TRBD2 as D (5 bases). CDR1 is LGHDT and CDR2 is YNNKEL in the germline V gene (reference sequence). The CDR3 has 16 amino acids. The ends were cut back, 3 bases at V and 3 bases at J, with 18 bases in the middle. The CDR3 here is CASSQLGLRKIYEQYF. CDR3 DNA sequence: TGTGCCAGCAGCCAGTTAGGACTCCGAAAGATCTACGAGCAGTACTTC.

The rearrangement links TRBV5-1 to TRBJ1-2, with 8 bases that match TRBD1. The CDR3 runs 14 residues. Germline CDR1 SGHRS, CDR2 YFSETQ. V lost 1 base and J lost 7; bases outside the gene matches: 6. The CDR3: CASSLQGQGFGYTF. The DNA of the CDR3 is TGCGCCAGCAGCTTGCAAGGACAGGGTTTTGGCTACACCTTC.

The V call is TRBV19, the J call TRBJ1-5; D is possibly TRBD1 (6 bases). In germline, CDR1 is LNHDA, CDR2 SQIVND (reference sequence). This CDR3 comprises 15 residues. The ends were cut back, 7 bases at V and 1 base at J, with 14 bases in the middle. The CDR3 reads CASIKDSESNQPQHF. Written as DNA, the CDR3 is TGTGCCAGTATCAAGGACAGCGAGAGCAATCAGCCCCAGCATTTT. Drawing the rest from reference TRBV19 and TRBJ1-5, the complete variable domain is DGGITQSPKYLFRKEGQNVTLSCEQNLNHDAMYWYRQDPGQGLRLIYYSQIVNDFQKGDIAEGYSVSREKKESFPLTVTSAQKNPTAFYLCASIKDSESNQPQHFGDGTRLSIL.

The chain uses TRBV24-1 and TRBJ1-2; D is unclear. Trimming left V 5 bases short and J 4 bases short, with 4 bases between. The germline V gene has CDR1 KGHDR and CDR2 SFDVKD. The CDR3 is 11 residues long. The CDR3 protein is CATSAGYGYTF. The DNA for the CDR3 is TGTGCCACCAGTGCCGGCTATGGCTACACCTTC.

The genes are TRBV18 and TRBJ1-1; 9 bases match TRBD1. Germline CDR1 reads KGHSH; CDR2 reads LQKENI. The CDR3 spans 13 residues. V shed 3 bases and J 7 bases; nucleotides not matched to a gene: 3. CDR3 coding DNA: TGTGCCAGCTCACCCTGGACAGGGGTTGAAGCTTTCTTT. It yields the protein CASSPWTGVEAFF.

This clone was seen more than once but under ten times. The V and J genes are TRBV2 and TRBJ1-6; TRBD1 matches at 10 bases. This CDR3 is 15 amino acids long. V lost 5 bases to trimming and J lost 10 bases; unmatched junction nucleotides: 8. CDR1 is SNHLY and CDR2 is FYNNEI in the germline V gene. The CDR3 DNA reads TGTGCCAGCAGTCGACAGGGGGCGTTATACTCACCCCTCCACTTT. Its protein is CASSRQGALYSPLHF.